The next 23 T cell receptor beta chains were all read from a single sample in a study of T cells in Graves' hyperthyroidism and ophthalmopathy. The TCR beta CDR3 regions underwent amplification using RNA transcripts as the source. The HTBI primer set served for first-round RT-PCR of the TCR CDR3. Each CDR3 protein gets one entry after TCRdb re-called the multiplex PCR reads with MiXCR. This sample has about 300,000 distinct CDR3 sequences, with 15% to 20% found just once. Sequencing input: blood. These receptor sequences come from a man aged 45-65 years with Graves' ophthalmopathy.

This clonotype was counted at least ten times. This sequence joins TRBV30 and TRBJ2-3; 9 bases match TRBD2. The V segment lost 1 base and the J segment 2 bases; nucleotides outside the gene matches: 4. The CDR3 spans 15 residues. Germline CDR1 is GTSNPN and CDR2 is SVGIG (reference sequence). In nucleotides, the CDR3 is TGTGCCTGGAGTGCCCAGCGGGGGGTCACAGATACGCAGTATTTT. Translation: CAWSAQRGVTDTQYF.

This clonotype was recorded a few times. This chain's CDR3 is CAINQLAGTDTQYF. The CDR3 DNA follows: TGTGCCATCAATCAACTAGCGGGGACAGATACGCAGTATTTT. V usage is TRBV10-3 and J usage is TRBJ2-3; TRBD2 aligns across 10 bases. This CDR3 spans 14 amino acids. Germline loops: CDR1 ENHRY, CDR2 SYGVKD. V lost 7 bases and J lost 3; bases outside the gene matches: 4.

J is TRBJ2-2 and V is TRBV5-1; 9 bases line up with TRBD1. The V and J ends lost 4 bases and 3 bases, in that order; junction bases with no gene match: 10. The germline V gene encodes CDR1 SGHRS and CDR2 YFSETQ. This CDR3 contains 17 residues. The CDR3 protein is CASSQSRTGVYTGELFF. The CDR3 nucleotides read TGCGCCAGCAGCCAAAGTCGGACAGGGGTGTACACCGGGGAGCTGTTTTTT.

This clonotype came up once. The rearrangement uses TRBV6-5 and TRBJ1-1; D uncertain. Germline loops: CDR1 MNHEY, CDR2 SVGAGI. CDR3 length equals 14 residues. Trimming took off 2 bases at V and 0 bases at J, with 7 bases between the two ends. The CDR3 DNA sequence: TGTGCCAGCAGTTACAGGCACCTGAACACTGAAGCTTTCTTT. Translation gives CASSYRHLNTEAFF.

This clonotype was counted a few times. The chain couples TRBV9 to TRBJ2-7; 11 bases are shared with TRBD2. There are 15 residues in the CDR3. CDR1 is SGDLS and CDR2 is YYNGEE in the germline V gene. The junction had 4 bases not matched to a gene; V was cut back by 2 bases and J by 3 bases. CDR3 DNA sequence: TGTGCCAGCAGCGTTAAAGGACTAGCGGGCTACGAGCAGTACTTC. Its translation: CASSVKGLAGYEQYF.

This chain connects TRBV29-1 to TRBJ2-7; tentatively, D is TRBD1 or TRBD2 (5 bases each). The CDR3 loop spans 15 amino acids. Germline V lookup: CDR1 SQVTM, CDR2 ANQGSEA. The V gene lost 2 bases and the J gene lost 3 bases, with 17 bases spanning the gap. The CDR3: CSVEYAGTLNYEQYF. The CDR3, as DNA: TGCAGCGTTGAATACGCCGGGACCCTAAACTACGAGCAGTACTTC.

There are many counts of this clonotype. The chain joins TRBV20-1 to TRBJ2-3; D is possibly TRBD1 (6 bases). CDR1 is DFQATT and CDR2 is SNEGSKA in the germline V gene (reference sequence). The ends were cut back, 7 bases at V and 1 base at J, with 12 bases in the middle. The CDR3 is made up of 13 amino acids. CDR3 in DNA: TGCAGTGTTCGGGACACCCGCACAGATACGCAGTATTTT. Protein: CSVRDTRTDTQYF.

The gene calls are TRBV7-6 and TRBJ1-1; D is possibly TRBD1 (5 bases). CDR1 and CDR2 (germline): SGHVS, FNYEAQ. The CDR3 is 16 residues long. Trimming removed 1 base at V and 1 base at J, with 13 bases between. CDR3 loop: CASSLGVWGENTEAFF. The CDR3 coding sequence is TGTGCCAGCAGCTTAGGAGTTTGGGGGGAGAACACTGAAGCTTTCTTT.

This clonotype was detected ten times or more. The chain combines TRBV11-2 with TRBJ1-1, with D tentatively TRBD1 (6 bases). V dropped 5 bases and J dropped 4 bases, with 14 bases sitting between them. Germline CDR1 is SGHAT and CDR2 is FQNNGV. The CDR3 has 14 amino acids. The CDR3 nucleotides are TGTGCCAGCAGCCCAGGGGCAGGGACCACTGAAGCTTTCTTT. It is translated as CASSPGAGTTEAFF.

This clonotype was observed a handful of times. J is TRBJ1-5 and V is TRBV19; D unresolved. Germline V CDR1 and CDR2: LNHDA, SQIVND (reference sequence). The V end was cut by 7 bases, the J end by 0 bases, with 10 bases between. The CDR3 covers 14 residues. CDR3 amino acids: CASTLLGSNQPQHF. The DNA for the CDR3 is TGTGCCAGTACCCTTCTGGGTAGCAATCAGCCCCAGCATTTT.

This clonotype turned up a few times. This chain joins TRBV29-1 and TRBJ2-7; TRBD1 is a possible D gene (6 bases). V lost 6 bases and J lost 3, with 9 bases in between. The V gene's germline CDR1 is SQVTM and CDR2 ANQGSEA. CDR3 size: 11 residues. The CDR3 here is CSVLQGYEQYF. CDR3 nucleotide sequence: TGCAGCGTCCTACAGGGCTACGAGCAGTACTTC.

The sample holds many counts of this clonotype. The chain recombines TRBV2 with TRBJ2-7; TRBD2 might be the D (6 bases). V lost 1 base and J 2 bases, leaving 18 bases between the germline ends. The CDR3 consists of 17 residues. CDR1 is SNHLY, CDR2 FYNNEI, per germline. The CDR3 DNA reads as TGTGCCAGCAGTGAAGTGGGGAGGCGGGAAGGACCCTACGAGCAGTACTTC. Its protein product is CASSEVGRREGPYEQYF.

The chain joins TRBV19 to TRBJ2-6; a possible D gene is TRBD1 (7 bases). V was shortened by 0 bases and J by 0 bases, with 21 bases between the two germline ends. The V gene's germline CDR1 is LNHDA and CDR2 SQIVND (reference sequence). The CDR3 consists of 21 residues. This CDR3 is CASSIDSGGTSGFSGANVLTF. Written as DNA, the CDR3 is TGTGCCAGTAGTATAGACTCAGGGGGGACAAGTGGGTTCTCTGGGGCCAACGTCCTGACTTTC.

The chain joins TRBV3-1 to TRBJ1-5, with D possibly TRBD1 on 6 matching bases. The CDR3 spans 15 residues. Germline CDR1 reads LGHDT; CDR2 reads YNNKEL (reference sequence). V was shortened by 4 bases and J by 0 bases, with 10 bases between the two germline ends. This CDR3 reads CASSRGHSSNQPQHF. The CDR3 DNA sequence: TGTGCCAGCAGCCGGGGACACTCTAGCAATCAGCCCCAGCATTTT.

The chain recombines TRBV3-1 with TRBJ2-3; possibly TRBD1 for D (6 bases). The CDR3 runs to 15 residues. Germline CDR1 is LGHDT and CDR2 is YNNKEL (reference sequence). Trimming shortened V by 3 bases and J by 5 bases, and 15 bases separated the two germline ends. In nucleotides, the CDR3 is TGTGCCAGCAGCCACAGGGGAGATTGGGGAGATACGCAGTATTTT. It codes for CASSHRGDWGDTQYF.

This clonotype was picked up a small number of times. The chain couples TRBV6-1 to TRBJ2-3; the match to TRBD1 covers 9 bases. The CDR3 length is 16 residues. Germline values: CDR1 MNHNS, CDR2 SASEGT. The V segment lost 8 bases and the J segment 3 bases; nucleotides outside the gene matches: 12. CDR3 sequence reads: CASGRSGTGMTDTQYF. DNA for the CDR3: TGTGCCAGCGGACGATCCGGGACAGGGATGACAGATACGCAGTATTTT.

This clonotype was detected many times. V gene TRBV2 combines with J gene TRBJ1-5; 8 nucleotides match TRBD1. The CDR3 is 21 amino acids. Germline loops: CDR1 SNHLY, CDR2 FYNNEI. The V and J ends lost 8 bases and 0 bases, in that order; junction bases with no gene match: 24. CDR3 in amino acids: CASAMNKQGQATSYSNQPQHF. CDR3 coding DNA: TGTGCCAGCGCTATGAATAAGCAGGGACAGGCAACAAGCTATAGCAATCAGCCCCAGCATTTT.

This clonotype occurred many times. The chain uses TRBV11-2 and TRBJ2-2; TRBD2 matches 7 bases. From germline, CDR1 is SGHAT and CDR2 FQNNGV. With 7 bases clipped from V and 1 base from J, the junction kept 3 bases outside the gene matches. The CDR3 spans 14 residues. CDR3 sequence reads: CASTLAVNTGELFF. In nucleotides, the CDR3 is TGTGCCAGCACCCTAGCGGTGAACACCGGGGAGCTGTTTTTT.

The V gene is TRBV20-1, the J gene TRBJ1-4; no clear D gene. CDR1 is DFQATT and CDR2 is SNEGSKA in the germline V gene (reference sequence). Trimming removed 6 bases at V and 3 bases at J, with 8 bases between. This CDR3 has 12 residues. CDR3 DNA sequence: TGCAGTGCGGGGTCCTCTAATGAAAAACTGTTTTTT. It encodes CSAGSSNEKLFF.

This clonotype showed up just a few times. J is TRBJ2-1 and V is TRBV10-2; 10 bases are a match to TRBD2. Germline assignment: CDR1 WSHSY and CDR2 SAAADI. The CDR3 contains 15 residues. Trimming cost V 5 bases and J 6 bases; bases outside gene matches: 7. The CDR3 here is CASSKAGGSVNEQFF. The CDR3 DNA is TGCGCCAGCAGTAAAGCGGGAGGGAGCGTCAATGAGCAGTTCTTC.

Comments on this clonotype: It may be a read error: a sequence one base away is much more abundant. The CDR3 DNA is TGCAGTGCTAGTAGGGCTAGTTTCACCGAGGAGCTGTTTTTT. Its protein product is CSASRASFTEELFF. The J gene is TRBJ2-2, the V gene TRBV20-1, with D unresolved. This CDR3 is 14 amino acids long. Germline CDR1 DFQATT, CDR2 SNEGSKA (reference sequence).

The rearrangement joins TRBV28 to TRBJ2-4; 7 bases are a match to TRBD2. J was trimmed by 7 bases and V by 10 bases; bases with no gene match: 10. This CDR3 has 13 amino acids. Germline V gene lookup returns CDR1 MDHEN and CDR2 SYDVKM. CDR3 loop: CANNEAGRNIQYF. The DNA of the CDR3 is TGTGCCAACAATGAAGCGGGACGGAACATTCAGTACTTC.

This clonotype occurred many times. Here the CDR3 reads CASRDGWGQGNQPQHF. In DNA form, the CDR3 reads TGTGCCAGCAGGGACGGGTGGGGACAGGGCAATCAGCCCCAGCATTTT. The chain couples TRBV6-1 to TRBJ1-5; TRBD1 aligns across 8 bases. Losses at the gene ends were 6 bases for V and 2 bases for J; bases not matched to a gene: 9. This CDR3 spans 16 amino acids. Germline values: CDR1 MNHNS, CDR2 SASEGT.